A selection of T cell receptor beta chains follows, all from one sample in a study of cytomegalovirus exposure and HLA in healthy donors. Libraries were prepared by immunoSEQ multiplex PCR; TCRdb keeps only in-frame clonotypes and omits some of them. The sample includes more than 150,000 clones, 70% to 85% of them seen just once. The specimen sequenced was PBMCs. Every receptor here comes from a woman aged 50 to 65 in good health and CMV-seropositive. Both conserved end residues are part of each CDR3. D genes are given only for firm matches. Some rows mark clone size as missing; the rest say once, few, many or name a class of expanded clone.

size: .; J: TRBJ2-7; V: TRBV7-9; D: TRBD2; DNA: TGTGCCAGCAGCCGAGATTCCGGGGGGGGGACCTACGAGCAGTACTTC; CDR3: CASSRDSGGGTYEQYF
size: .; J: TRBJ2-3; V: TRBV5-4; D: TRBD1; DNA: TGTGCCAGCAGGCCCGGGACAGGGGTGGATACGCAGTATTTT; CDR3: CASRPGTGVDTQYF
size: .; J: TRBJ2-7; V: TRBV7-9; D: .; DNA: TGTGCCAGCAGCTTACAACAGGACTACGAGCAGTACTTC; CDR3: CASSLQQDYEQYF
size: .; J: TRBJ1-2; V: TRBV28; D: .; DNA: TGTGCCAGCGACCCTATCTTGGGGGGAGCTAACTATGGCTACACCTTC; CDR3: CASDPILGGANYGYTF
size: .; J: TRBJ1-2; V: TRBV2; D: TRBD1; DNA: TGTGCCAGCGAGGCAGGGGGTAACTATGGCTACACCTTC; CDR3: CASEAGGNYGYTF
size: .; J: TRBJ1-6; V: TRBV6-5; D: .; DNA: TGTGCCAGCAGTGGGAACCCGGGAGCACCCCTCCACTTT; CDR3: CASSGNPGAPLHF
size: .; J: TRBJ1-4; V: TRBV4-1; D: .; DNA: TGCGCCAGCAGTCTCAGGGGAGGGGAAAAACTGTTTTTT; CDR3: CASSLRGGEKLFF
size: .; J: TRBJ1-6; V: TRBV14; D: .; DNA: TGTGCCAGCAGCCAAGTTAGGGGTTCACCCCTCCACTTT; CDR3: CASSQVRGSPLHF
size: .; J: TRBJ2-7; V: TRBV28; D: TRBD1; DNA: TGTGTCAGCAGCGCTCCCGCAGGGGGCTACGAGCAGTACTTC; CDR3: CVSSAPAGGYEQYF
size: .; J: TRBJ2-7; V: TRBV5-1; D: TRBD1; DNA: TGCGCCAGCAGCTCGGGACAGACTACCTACTACGAGCAGTACTTC; CDR3: CASSSGQTTYYEQYF
size: once; J: TRBJ1-2; V: TRBV6-1; D: TRBD1; DNA: TGTGCCAGCAGTGAGGGGACAGGGGACTATGGCTACACCTTC; CDR3: CASSEGTGDYGYTF
size: .; J: TRBJ2-7; V: TRBV27; D: TRBD1; DNA: TGTGCCAGCAGCATAGGGACAGGTTACGAGCAGTACTTC; CDR3: CASSIGTGYEQYF
size: .; J: TRBJ2-2; V: TRBV27; D: TRBD2; DNA: TGTGCCAGCAGTTTAGATAGCGGGGGGTACACCGGGGAGCTGTTTTTT; CDR3: CASSLDSGGYTGELFF
size: .; J: TRBJ2-7; V: TRBV7-9; D: TRBD1; DNA: TGTGCCAGCAGCTTAGATAGACAGGGAGACGAGCAGTACTTC; CDR3: CASSLDRQGDEQYF
size: .; J: TRBJ2-4; V: TRBV6-6; D: TRBD1; DNA: TGTGCCAGCAGACAGACAGGGGGAGGTGACATTCAGTACTTC; CDR3: CASRQTGGGDIQYF
size: .; J: TRBJ1-1; V: TRBV5-1; D: .; DNA: TGCGCCAGCAGCCCAGTACAGGGATTGAACACTGAAGCTTTCTTT; CDR3: CASSPVQGLNTEAFF
size: .; J: TRBJ1-1; V: TRBV13; D: TRBD1; DNA: TGTGCCAGCAGCCACGGGACAGCGAACACTGAAGCTTTCTTT; CDR3: CASSHGTANTEAFF
size: few; J: TRBJ1-1; V: TRBV12-5; D: TRBD1; DNA: TGTGCTAGCGAGGGGGCCCTAGGGAACACTGAAGCTTTCTTT; CDR3: CASEGALGNTEAFF
size: .; J: TRBJ2-4; V: TRBV7-2; D: TRBD2; DNA: TGTGCCAGCAGCTCTGGGACTAATTTCAAGAGGAACATTCAGTACTTC; CDR3: CASSSGTNFKRNIQYF
size: .; J: TRBJ2-7; V: TRBV6-1; D: .; DNA: TGTGCCAGCAGCAATAAAGGGGTGTCCTACGAGCAGTACTTC; CDR3: CASSNKGVSYEQYF
size: .; J: TRBJ2-2; V: TRBV11-2; D: TRBD2; DNA: TGTGCCAGCAGCTGGACTAGCGGGGGGGCCAACACCGGGGAGCTGTTTTTT; CDR3: CASSWTSGGANTGELFF
size: .; J: TRBJ2-1; V: TRBV19; D: .; DNA: TGTGCCAGTAGTATAGTAACGGACAGCCTTTATGAGCAGTTCTTC; CDR3: CASSIVTDSLYEQFF
size: few; J: TRBJ2-1; V: TRBV4-1; D: .; DNA: TGCGCCAGCAGCCCCCCCATTGGGCACAATGAGCAGTTCTTC; CDR3: CASSPPIGHNEQFF
size: .; J: TRBJ1-6; V: TRBV6-1; D: TRBD1; DNA: TGTGCCAGCAGTGAGACAGGGGCGGCATCACCCCTCCACTTT; CDR3: CASSETGAASPLHF
size: .; J: TRBJ1-2; V: TRBV19; D: .; DNA: TGTGCCAGTAGTATTAAGGGGTTTATCTATGGCTACACCTTC; CDR3: CASSIKGFIYGYTF
size: .; J: TRBJ2-1; V: TRBV7-2; D: TRBD2; DNA: TGTGCCAGCAGCTTATTCACTAGCGGGGGCAATGAGCAGTTCTTC; CDR3: CASSLFTSGGNEQFF
size: .; J: TRBJ1-4; V: TRBV6-1; D: TRBD1; DNA: TGTGCCAGCACCTCTGGGGACAGGCCTGAAAAACTGTTTTTT; CDR3: CASTSGDRPEKLFF
size: .; J: TRBJ1-1; V: TRBV25-1; D: TRBD1; DNA: TGTGCCAGCAGCCAAGGACAGGCGAAGAACACTGAAGCTTTCTTT; CDR3: CASSQGQAKNTEAFF
size: .; J: TRBJ2-4; V: TRBV6-5; D: TRBD2; DNA: TGTGCCAGCAGCAAAAATCCCTGGGGGGGACCCATTCAGTACTTC; CDR3: CASSKNPWGGPIQYF
size: .; J: TRBJ1-2; V: TRBV19; D: .; DNA: TGTGCCAGTACACCAGCAGGGGCGATCGCTAACTATGGCTACACCTTC; CDR3: CASTPAGAIANYGYTF
size: .; J: TRBJ2-1; V: TRBV5-1; D: TRBD2; DNA: TGCGCCAGCAGCCTAGGGACTAGCTCCTACAATGAGCAGTTCTTC; CDR3: CASSLGTSSYNEQFF
size: .; J: TRBJ2-1; V: TRBV5-1; D: .; DNA: TGCGCCAGCGTAAGGACAGCTTCCCACAATGAACAGTTCTTC; CDR3: CASVRTASHNEQFF
size: .; J: TRBJ1-2; V: TRBV5-1; D: .; DNA: TGCGCCAGCAGCTTAGGTGAAGGGGGCTATGGCTACACCTTC; CDR3: CASSLGEGGYGYTF
size: few; J: TRBJ2-5; V: TRBV6-5; D: TRBD1; DNA: TGTGCCAGCAGTTTGGGACAGGGGCAAGAGACCCAGTACTTC; CDR3: CASSLGQGQETQYF
size: once; J: TRBJ2-3; V: TRBV27; D: .; DNA: TGTGCCAGCAGGCTCCAGGGAAGCACAGATACGCAGTATTTT; CDR3: CASRLQGSTDTQYF
size: .; J: TRBJ1-2; V: TRBV30; D: TRBD1; DNA: TGTGCCTCACAGGGGGGCTATGGCTACACCTTC; CDR3: CASQGGYGYTF
size: .; J: TRBJ1-2; V: TRBV9; D: .; DNA: TGTGCCAGCAGCTCAAGTATTAGCTATGGCTACACCTTC; CDR3: CASSSSISYGYTF
size: .; J: TRBJ1-6; V: TRBV5-1; D: TRBD1; DNA: TGCGCCAGCAGCTTCGGGGACAGGGGGTCACCCCTCCACTTT; CDR3: CASSFGDRGSPLHF
size: .; J: TRBJ2-3; V: TRBV5-1; D: .; DNA: TGCGCCAGCAGCTTTCTCACAGATACGCAGTATTTT; CDR3: CASSFLTDTQYF
size: few; J: TRBJ2-2; V: TRBV7-2; D: .; DNA: TGTGCCAGCAGCCTGATGAGTTCGGGGGGCCCCGGGGAGCTGTTTTTT; CDR3: CASSLMSSGGPGELFF
size: .; J: TRBJ1-4; V: TRBV7-2; D: .; DNA: TGTGCCAGCGAAGTGGGGGCAGGAACTAATGAAAAACTGTTTTTT; CDR3: CASEVGAGTNEKLFF
size: .; J: TRBJ1-2; V: TRBV5-4; D: .; DNA: TGTGCCAGCAGCTTGGGGGGCCGGGACTATGGCTACACCTTC; CDR3: CASSLGGRDYGYTF
size: .; J: TRBJ1-2; V: TRBV4-2; D: TRBD1; DNA: TGTGCCAGCAGCCAAGATCGCCCAGGGGGCCCCCTTGGCTACACCTTC; CDR3: CASSQDRPGGPLGYTF
size: .; J: TRBJ1-5; V: TRBV7-9; D: TRBD1; DNA: TGTGCCAGCAGCTTCGGACAGGGGAATCAGCCCCAGCATTTT; CDR3: CASSFGQGNQPQHF
size: .; J: TRBJ2-5; V: TRBV29-1; D: TRBD1; DNA: TGCAGCGTTGAGGACAGGGGGCGCCGGGAGACCCAGTACTTC; CDR3: CSVEDRGRRETQYF
size: .; J: TRBJ1-2; V: TRBV27; D: .; DNA: TGTGCCAGCAGTTCCTATGGCGCAGGTGATGGCTACACCTTC; CDR3: CASSSYGAGDGYTF
size: once; J: TRBJ2-7; V: TRBV5-6; D: .; DNA: TGTGCCAGCAGCGTAGGGGATACCGCCTACGAGCAGTACTTC; CDR3: CASSVGDTAYEQYF